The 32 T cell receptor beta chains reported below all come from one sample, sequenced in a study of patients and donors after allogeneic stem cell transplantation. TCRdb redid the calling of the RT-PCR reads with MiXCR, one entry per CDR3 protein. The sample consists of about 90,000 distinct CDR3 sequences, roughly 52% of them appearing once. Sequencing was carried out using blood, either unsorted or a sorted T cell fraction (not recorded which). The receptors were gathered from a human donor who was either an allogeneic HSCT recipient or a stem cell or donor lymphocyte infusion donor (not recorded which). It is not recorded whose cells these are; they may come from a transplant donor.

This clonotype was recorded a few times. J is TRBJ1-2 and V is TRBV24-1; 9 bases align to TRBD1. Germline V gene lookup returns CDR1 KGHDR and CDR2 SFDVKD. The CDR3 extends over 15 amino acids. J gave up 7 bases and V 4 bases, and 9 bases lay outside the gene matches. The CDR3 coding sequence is TGTGCCACCAGTGAGCGGACAGGGGATTATTGTGGCTACACCTTC. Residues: CATSERTGDYCGYTF.

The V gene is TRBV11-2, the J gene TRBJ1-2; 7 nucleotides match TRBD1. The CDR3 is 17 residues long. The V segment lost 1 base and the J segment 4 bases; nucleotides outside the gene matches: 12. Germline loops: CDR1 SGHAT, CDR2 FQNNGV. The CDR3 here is CASSLGGRQGSLYGYTF. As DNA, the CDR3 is TGTGCCAGCAGCTTAGGGGGCCGACAGGGATCTCTCTATGGCTACACCTTC.

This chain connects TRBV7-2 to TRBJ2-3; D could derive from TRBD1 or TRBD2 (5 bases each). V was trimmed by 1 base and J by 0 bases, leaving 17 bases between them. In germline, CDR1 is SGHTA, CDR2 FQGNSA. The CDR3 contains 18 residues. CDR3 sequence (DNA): TGTGCCAGCAGCTTAGTATCTGGGGGAGCGCTTAGCACAGATACGCAGTATTTT. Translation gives CASSLVSGGALSTDTQYF.

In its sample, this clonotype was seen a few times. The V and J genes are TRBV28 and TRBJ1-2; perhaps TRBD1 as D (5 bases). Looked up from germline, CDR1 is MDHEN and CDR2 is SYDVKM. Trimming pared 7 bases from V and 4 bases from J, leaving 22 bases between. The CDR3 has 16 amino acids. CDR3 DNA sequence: TGTGCCAGCAAGGCCACGGGGGACTCCTACCTCTATGGCTACACCTTC. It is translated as CASKATGDSYLYGYTF.

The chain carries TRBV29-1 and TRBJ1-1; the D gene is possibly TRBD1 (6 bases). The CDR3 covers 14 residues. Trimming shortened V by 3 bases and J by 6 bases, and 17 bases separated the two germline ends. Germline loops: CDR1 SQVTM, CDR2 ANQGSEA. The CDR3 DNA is TGCAGCGTTGATTCGGGCAGGGGAGGGTCTGAAGCTTTCTTT. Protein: CSVDSGRGGSEAFF.

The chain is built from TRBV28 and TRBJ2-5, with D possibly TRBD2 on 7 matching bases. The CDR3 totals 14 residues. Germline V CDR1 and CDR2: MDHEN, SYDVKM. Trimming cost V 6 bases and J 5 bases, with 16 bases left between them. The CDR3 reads CASRSPGEGETQYF. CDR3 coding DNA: TGTGCCAGCAGATCCCCAGGGGAGGGTGAGACCCAGTACTTC. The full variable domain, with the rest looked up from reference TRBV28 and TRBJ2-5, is DVKVTQSSRYLVKRTGEKVFLECVQDMDHENMFWYRQDPGLGLRLIYFSYDVKMKEKGDIPEGYSVSREKKERFSLILESASTNQTSMYLCASRSPGEGETQYFGPGTRLLVL.

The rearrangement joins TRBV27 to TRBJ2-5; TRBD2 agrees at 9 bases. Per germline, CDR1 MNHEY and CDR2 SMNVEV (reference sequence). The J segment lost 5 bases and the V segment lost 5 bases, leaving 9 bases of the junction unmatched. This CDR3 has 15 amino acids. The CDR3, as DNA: TGTGCCAGCAGTCTAGGCGGGAGGGCCGGGGAGACCCAGTACTTC. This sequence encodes CASSLGGRAGETQYF.

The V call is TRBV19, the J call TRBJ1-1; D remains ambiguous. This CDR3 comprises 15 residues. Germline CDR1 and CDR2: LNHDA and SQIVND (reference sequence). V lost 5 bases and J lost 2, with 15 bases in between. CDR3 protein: CASSPPREANTEAFF. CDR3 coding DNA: TGTGCCAGTAGTCCCCCGCGGGAAGCAAACACTGAAGCTTTCTTT.

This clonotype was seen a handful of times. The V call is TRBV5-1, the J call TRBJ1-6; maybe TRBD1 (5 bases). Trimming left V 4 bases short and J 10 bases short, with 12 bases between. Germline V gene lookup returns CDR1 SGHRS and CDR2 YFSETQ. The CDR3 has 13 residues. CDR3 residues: CASSGTGSSPLHF. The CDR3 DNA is TGCGCCAGCAGCGGGACCGGGTCCTCACCCCTCCACTTT.

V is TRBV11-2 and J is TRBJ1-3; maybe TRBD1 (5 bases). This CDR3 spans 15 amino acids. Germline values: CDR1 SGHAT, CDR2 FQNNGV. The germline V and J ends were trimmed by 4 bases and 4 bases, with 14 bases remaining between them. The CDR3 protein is CASSSGAERGNTIYF. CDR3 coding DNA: TGTGCCAGCAGCTCCGGGGCAGAACGGGGAAACACCATATATTTT.

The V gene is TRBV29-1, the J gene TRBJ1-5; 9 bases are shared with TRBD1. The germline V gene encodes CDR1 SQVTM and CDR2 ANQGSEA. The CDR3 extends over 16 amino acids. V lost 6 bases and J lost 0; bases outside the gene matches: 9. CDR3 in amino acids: CSVDCGDRDSNQPQHF. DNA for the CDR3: TGCAGCGTCGACTGTGGGGACAGGGATAGCAATCAGCCCCAGCATTTT. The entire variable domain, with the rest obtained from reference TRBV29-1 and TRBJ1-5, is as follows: SAVISQKPSRDICQRGTSLTIQCQVDSQVTMMFWYRQQPGQSLTLIATANQGSEATYESGFVIDKFPISRPNLTFSTLTVSNMSPEDSSIYLCSVDCGDRDSNQPQHFGDGTRLSIL.

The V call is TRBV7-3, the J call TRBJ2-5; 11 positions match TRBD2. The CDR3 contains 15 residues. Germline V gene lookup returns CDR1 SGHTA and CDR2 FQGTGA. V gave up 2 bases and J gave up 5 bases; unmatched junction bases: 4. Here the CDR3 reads CASSLGRTSGETQYF. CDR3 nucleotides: TGTGCCAGCAGCTTAGGAAGGACTAGCGGGGAGACCCAGTACTTC.

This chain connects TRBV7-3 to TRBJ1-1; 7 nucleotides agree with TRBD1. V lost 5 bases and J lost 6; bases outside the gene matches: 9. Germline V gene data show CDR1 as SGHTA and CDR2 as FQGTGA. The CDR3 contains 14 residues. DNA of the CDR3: TGTGCCAGCAGCCCCGCTACAGGGGTGCCTGAAGCTTTCTTT. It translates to CASSPATGVPEAFF.

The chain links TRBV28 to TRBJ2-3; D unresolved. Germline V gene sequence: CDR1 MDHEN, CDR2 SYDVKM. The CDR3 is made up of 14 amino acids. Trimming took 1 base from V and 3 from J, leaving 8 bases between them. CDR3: CASSLFTRTDTQYF. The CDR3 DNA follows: TGTGCCAGCAGTTTATTTACGAGAACAGATACGCAGTATTTT.

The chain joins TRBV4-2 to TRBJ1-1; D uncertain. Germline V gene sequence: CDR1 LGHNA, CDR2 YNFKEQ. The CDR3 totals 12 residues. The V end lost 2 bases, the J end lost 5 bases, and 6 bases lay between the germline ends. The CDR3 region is CASSQPGTEAFF. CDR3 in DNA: TGTGCCAGCAGCCAACCCGGGACTGAAGCTTTCTTT.

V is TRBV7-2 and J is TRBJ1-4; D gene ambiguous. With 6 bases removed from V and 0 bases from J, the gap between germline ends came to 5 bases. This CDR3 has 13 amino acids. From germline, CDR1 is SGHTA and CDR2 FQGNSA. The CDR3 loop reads CASRVATNEKLFF. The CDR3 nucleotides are TGTGCCAGCAGAGTAGCAACTAATGAAAAACTGTTTTTT.

This CDR3 is CSAWTPSNQPQHF. The CDR3 DNA follows: TGCAGTGCTTGGACACCTAGCAATCAGCCCCAGCATTTT. V and J are TRBV20-1 and TRBJ1-5, with D perhaps matching TRBD1 (5 bases). CDR3 size: 13 residues. Trimming shortened V by 5 bases and J by 0 bases, and 8 bases separated the two germline ends. CDR1 DFQATT and CDR2 SNEGSKA come from the germline V gene (reference sequence).

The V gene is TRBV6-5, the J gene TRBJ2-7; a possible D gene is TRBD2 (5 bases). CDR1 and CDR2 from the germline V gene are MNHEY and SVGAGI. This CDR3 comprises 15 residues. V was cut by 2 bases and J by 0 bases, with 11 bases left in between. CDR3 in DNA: TGTGCCAGCAGTTACGCCCTAGCCGGCTCCTACGAGCAGTACTTC. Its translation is CASSYALAGSYEQYF.

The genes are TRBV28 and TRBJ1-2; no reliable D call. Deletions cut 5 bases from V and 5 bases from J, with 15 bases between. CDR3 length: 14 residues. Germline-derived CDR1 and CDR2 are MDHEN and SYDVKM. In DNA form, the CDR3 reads TGTGCCAGCAGTCCTCGTAGGCCCTCTTATGGCTACACCTTC. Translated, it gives CASSPRRPSYGYTF.

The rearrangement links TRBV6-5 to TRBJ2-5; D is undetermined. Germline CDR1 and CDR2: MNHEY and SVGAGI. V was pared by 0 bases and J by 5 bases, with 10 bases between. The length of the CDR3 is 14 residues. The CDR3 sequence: CASSYSRVGETQYF. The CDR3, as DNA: TGTGCCAGCAGTTACTCGAGAGTCGGGGAGACCCAGTACTTC.

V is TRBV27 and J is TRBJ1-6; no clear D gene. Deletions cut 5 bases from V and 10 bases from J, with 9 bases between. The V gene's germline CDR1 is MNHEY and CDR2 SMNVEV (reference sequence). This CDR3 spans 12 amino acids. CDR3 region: CASSPPYSPLHF. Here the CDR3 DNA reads TGTGCCAGCAGTCCCCCATACTCACCCCTCCACTTT.

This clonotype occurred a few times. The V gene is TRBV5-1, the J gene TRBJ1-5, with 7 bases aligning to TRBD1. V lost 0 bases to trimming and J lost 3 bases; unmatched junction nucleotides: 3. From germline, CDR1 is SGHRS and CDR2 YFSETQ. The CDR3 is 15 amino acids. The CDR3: CASSLEGQTNQPQHF. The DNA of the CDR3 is TGCGCCAGCAGCTTGGAGGGACAGACCAATCAGCCCCAGCATTTT.

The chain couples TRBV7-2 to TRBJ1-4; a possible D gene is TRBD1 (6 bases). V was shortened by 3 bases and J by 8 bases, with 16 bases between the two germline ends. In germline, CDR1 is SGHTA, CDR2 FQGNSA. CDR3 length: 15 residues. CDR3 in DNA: TGTGCCAGCAGCTTGGGCCCACAGGGCGCCGAAAAACTGTTTTTT. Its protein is CASSLGPQGAEKLFF.

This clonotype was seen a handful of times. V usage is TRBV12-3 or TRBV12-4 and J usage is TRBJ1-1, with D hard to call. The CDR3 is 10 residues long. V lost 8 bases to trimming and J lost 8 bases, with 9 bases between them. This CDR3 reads CASSGGEAFF. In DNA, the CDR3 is TGTGCCAGCTCTGGCGGGGAAGCTTTCTTT.

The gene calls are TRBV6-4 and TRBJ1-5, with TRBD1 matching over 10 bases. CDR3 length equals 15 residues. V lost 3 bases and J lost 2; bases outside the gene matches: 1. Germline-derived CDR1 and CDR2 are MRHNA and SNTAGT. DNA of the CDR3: TGTGCCAGCAGTGAGGGGACAGGGGGCAATCAGCCCCAGCATTTT. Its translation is CASSEGTGGNQPQHF.

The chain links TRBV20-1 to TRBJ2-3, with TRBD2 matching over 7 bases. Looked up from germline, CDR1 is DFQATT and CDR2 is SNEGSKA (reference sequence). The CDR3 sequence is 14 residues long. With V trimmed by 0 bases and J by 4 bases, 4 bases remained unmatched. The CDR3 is CSARDGGRADTQYF. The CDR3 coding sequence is TGCAGTGCTAGAGATGGCGGGAGAGCAGATACGCAGTATTTT.

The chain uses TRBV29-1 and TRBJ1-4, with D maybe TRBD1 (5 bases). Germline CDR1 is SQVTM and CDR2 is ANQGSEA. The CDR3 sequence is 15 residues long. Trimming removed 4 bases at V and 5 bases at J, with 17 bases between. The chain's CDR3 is CSVGPQGGANEKLFF. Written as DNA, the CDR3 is TGCAGCGTTGGGCCCCAGGGAGGGGCGAATGAAAAACTGTTTTTT.

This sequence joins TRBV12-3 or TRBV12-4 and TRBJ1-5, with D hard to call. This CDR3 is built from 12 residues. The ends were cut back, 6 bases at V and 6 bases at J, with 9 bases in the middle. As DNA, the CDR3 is TGTGCCAGCAGCCTTCAGCGTCAGCCCCAGCATTTT. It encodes CASSLQRQPQHF.

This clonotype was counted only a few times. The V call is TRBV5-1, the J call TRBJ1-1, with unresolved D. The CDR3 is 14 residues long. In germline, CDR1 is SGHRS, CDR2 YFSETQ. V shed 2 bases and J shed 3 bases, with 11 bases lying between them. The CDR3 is CASSFDGEDTEAFF. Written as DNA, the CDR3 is TGCGCCAGCAGCTTCGACGGGGAGGACACTGAAGCTTTCTTT.

The CDR3 spells CASSRYRYSNQPQHF. CDR3 DNA: TGTGCCAGCAGTCGCTACAGGTATAGCAATCAGCCCCAGCATTTT. The chain joins TRBV6-5 to TRBJ1-5; D might be TRBD1 (5 bases). The CDR3 covers 15 residues. Per the germline V gene, CDR1 is MNHEY and CDR2 is SVGAGI. Trimming removed 5 bases at V and 0 bases at J, with 11 bases between.

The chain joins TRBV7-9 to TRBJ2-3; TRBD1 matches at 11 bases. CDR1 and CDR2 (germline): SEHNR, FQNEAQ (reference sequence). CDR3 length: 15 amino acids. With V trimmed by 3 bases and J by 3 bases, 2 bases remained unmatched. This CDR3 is CASSFRDRGTDTQYF. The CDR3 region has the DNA TGTGCCAGCAGCTTCCGGGACAGGGGGACAGATACGCAGTATTTT. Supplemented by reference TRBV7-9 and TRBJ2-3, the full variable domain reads DTGVSQNPRHKITKRGQNVTFRCDPISEHNRLYWYRQTLGQGPEFLTYFQNEAQLEKSRLLSDRFSAERPKGSFSTLEIQRTEQGDSAMYLCASSFRDRGTDTQYFGPGTRLTVL.

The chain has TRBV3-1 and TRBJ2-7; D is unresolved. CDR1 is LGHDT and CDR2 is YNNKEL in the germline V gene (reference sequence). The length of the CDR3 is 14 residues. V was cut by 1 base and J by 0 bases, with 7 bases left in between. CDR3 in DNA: TGTGCCAGCAGCCAAGTACGGTTCTCCTACGAGCAGTACTTC. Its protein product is CASSQVRFSYEQYF.